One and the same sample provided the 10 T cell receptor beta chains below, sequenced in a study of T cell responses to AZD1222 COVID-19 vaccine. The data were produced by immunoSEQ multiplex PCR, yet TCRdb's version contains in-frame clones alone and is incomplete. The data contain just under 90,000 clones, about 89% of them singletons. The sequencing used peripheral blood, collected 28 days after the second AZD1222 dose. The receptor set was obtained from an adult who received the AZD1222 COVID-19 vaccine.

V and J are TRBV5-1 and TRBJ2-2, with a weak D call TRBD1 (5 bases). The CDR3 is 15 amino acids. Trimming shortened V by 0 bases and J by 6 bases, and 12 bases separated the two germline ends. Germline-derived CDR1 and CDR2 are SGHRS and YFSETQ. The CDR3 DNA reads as TGCGCCAGCAGCTTGGGGTGGGGCGACGCCGGGGAGCTGTTTTTT. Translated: CASSLGWGDAGELFF. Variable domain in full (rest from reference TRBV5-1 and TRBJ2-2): KAGVTQTPRYLIKTRGQQVTLSCSPISGHRSVSWYQQTPGQGLQFLFEYFSETQRNKGNFPGRFSGRQFSNSRSEMNVSTLELGDSALYLCASSLGWGDAGELFFGEGSRLTVL.

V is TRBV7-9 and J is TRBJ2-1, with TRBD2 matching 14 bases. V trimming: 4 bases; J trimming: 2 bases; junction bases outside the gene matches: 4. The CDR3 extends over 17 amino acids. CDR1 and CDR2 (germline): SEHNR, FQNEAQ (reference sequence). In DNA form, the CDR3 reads TGTGCCAGCAGCTCTGGACTAGCGGGGGGCCCCTACAATGAGCAGTTCTTC. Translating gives CASSSGLAGGPYNEQFF. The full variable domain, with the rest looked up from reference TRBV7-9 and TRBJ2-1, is DTGVSQNPRHKITKRGQNVTFRCDPISEHNRLYWYRQTLGQGPEFLTYFQNEAQLEKSRLLSDRFSAERPKGSFSTLEIQRTEQGDSAMYLCASSSGLAGGPYNEQFFGPGTRLTVL.

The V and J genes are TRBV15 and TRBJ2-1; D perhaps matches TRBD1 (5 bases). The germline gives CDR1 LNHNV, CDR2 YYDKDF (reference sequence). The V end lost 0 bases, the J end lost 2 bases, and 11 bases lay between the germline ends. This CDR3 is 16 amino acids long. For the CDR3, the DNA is TGTGCCACCAGCAGAGATCAAAGGGGAACCTACAATGAGCAGTTCTTC. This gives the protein CATSRDQRGTYNEQFF.

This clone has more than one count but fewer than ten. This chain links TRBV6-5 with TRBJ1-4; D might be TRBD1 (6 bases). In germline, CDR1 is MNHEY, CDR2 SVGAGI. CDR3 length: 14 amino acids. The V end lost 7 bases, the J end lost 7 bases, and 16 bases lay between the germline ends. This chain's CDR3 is CASMLTGSSEKLFF. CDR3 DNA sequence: TGTGCCAGCATGCTTACAGGGTCGAGTGAAAAACTGTTTTTT.

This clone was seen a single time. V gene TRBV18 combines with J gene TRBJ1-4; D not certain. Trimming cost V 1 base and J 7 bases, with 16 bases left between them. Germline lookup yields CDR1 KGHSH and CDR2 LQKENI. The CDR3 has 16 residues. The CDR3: CASSPLKPTPAEKLFF. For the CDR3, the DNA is TGTGCCAGCTCACCACTTAAGCCGACGCCGGCTGAAAAACTGTTTTTT.

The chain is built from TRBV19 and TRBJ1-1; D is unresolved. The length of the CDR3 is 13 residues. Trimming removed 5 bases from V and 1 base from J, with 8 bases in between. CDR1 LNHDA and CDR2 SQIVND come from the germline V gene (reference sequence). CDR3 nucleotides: TGTGCCAGTAGTGATCGTAAGAACACTGAAGCTTTCTTT. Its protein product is CASSDRKNTEAFF.

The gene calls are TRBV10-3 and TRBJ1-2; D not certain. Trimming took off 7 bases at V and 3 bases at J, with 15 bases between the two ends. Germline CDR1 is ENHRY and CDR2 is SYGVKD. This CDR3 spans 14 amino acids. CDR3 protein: CAITKTPVDYGYTF. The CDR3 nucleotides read TGTGCCATCACCAAAACCCCCGTTGACTATGGCTACACCTTC.

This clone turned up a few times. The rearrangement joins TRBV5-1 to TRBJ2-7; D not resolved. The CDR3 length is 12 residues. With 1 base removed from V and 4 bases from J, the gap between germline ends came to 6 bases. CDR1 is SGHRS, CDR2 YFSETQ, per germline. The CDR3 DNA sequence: TGCGCCAGCAGCTTGACTAAATACGAGCAGTACTTC. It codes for CASSLTKYEQYF.

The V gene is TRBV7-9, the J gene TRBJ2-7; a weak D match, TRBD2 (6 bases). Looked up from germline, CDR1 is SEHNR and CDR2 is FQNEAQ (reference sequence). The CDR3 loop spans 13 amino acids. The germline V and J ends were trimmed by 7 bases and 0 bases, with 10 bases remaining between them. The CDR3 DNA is TGTGCCAGCACCCTCGGGGGCTCCTACGAGCAGTACTTC. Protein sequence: CASTLGGSYEQYF. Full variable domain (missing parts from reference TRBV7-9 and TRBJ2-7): DTGVSQNPRHKITKRGQNVTFRCDPISEHNRLYWYRQTLGQGPEFLTYFQNEAQLEKSRLLSDRFSAERPKGSFSTLEIQRTEQGDSAMYLCASTLGGSYEQYFGPGTRLTVT.

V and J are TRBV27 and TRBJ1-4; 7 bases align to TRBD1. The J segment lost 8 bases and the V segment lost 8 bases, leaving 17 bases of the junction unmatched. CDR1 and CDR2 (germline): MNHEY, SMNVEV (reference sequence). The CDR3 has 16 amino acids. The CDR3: CASADRDSILREKLFF. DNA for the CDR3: TGTGCCAGCGCAGACCGGGACAGTATTCTAAGGGAAAAACTGTTTTTT. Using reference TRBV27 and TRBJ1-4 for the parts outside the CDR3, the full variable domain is EAQVTQNPRYLITVTGKKLTVTCSQNMNHEYMSWYRQDPGLGLRQIYYSMNVEVTDKGDVPEGYKVSRKEKRNFPLILESPSPNQTSLYFCASADRDSILREKLFFGSGTQLSVL.